The 26 T cell receptor beta chains presented below share a single source sample, sequenced in a study of glioma-infiltrating T cells. Using RNA template, CDR3s of TCR alpha and beta were amplified with iRepertoire arm-PCR. One entry per CDR3 protein, called by TCRdb with MiXCR from the multiplex PCR reads. Here the sample spans 160,000 or so distinct CDR3 sequences, around 40% being singletons. Sequenced: glioma tissue, nonneoplastic brain tissue, or PBMCs (not recorded which). These TCRs come from a human donor with low-grade glioma or glioblastoma, undergoing nonglioma brain surgery, or in good health (not recorded which).

CDR3 in amino acids: CASSLVRGWGEQFF. Written as DNA, the CDR3 is TGTGCCAGCAGCTTAGTTCGGGGGTGGGGTGAGCAGTTCTTC. The chain links TRBV11-2 to TRBJ2-1; a possible D gene is TRBD2 (6 bases). V was trimmed by 1 base and J by 9 bases, leaving 13 bases between them. Germline CDR1 reads SGHAT; CDR2 reads FQNNGV. This CDR3 contains 14 residues.

The gene calls are TRBV10-3 and TRBJ2-5; D may be TRBD2 (6 bases). The germline V gene encodes CDR1 ENHRY and CDR2 SYGVKD. V lost 4 bases, J lost 3 bases, and 9 bases lay in between. The CDR3 contains 13 residues. CDR3 region: CAISVGLEETQYF. The CDR3 DNA reads TGTGCCATCAGTGTGGGACTGGAAGAGACCCAGTACTTC.

The rearrangement joins TRBV5-4 to TRBJ2-3; no clear D gene. The CDR3 covers 16 residues. Trimming removed 1 base from V and 5 bases from J, with 17 bases in between. Germline V lookup: CDR1 SGHNT, CDR2 YYREEE (reference sequence). The CDR3 loop is CASSLFLVYKVDTQYF. The CDR3 nucleotides are TGTGCCAGCAGCTTGTTTCTGGTCTACAAGGTAGATACGCAGTATTTT.

This clonotype was observed many times. This chain connects TRBV25-1 to TRBJ2-2; possibly TRBD2 for D (5 bases). Germline values: CDR1 MGHDK, CDR2 SYGVNS. V dropped 3 bases and J dropped 4 bases, with 15 bases sitting between them. The CDR3 contains 16 residues. CDR3 nucleotides: TGTGCCAGCAGTGATTCCCGGGGAAGCCCCACCGGGGAGCTGTTTTTT. Translating gives CASSDSRGSPTGELFF.

The genes are TRBV20-1 and TRBJ2-7, with 7 bases identical to TRBD2. CDR1 and CDR2 from the germline V gene are DFQATT and SNEGSKA (reference sequence). This CDR3 region has 12 residues. With V trimmed by 6 bases and J by 5 bases, 7 bases remained unmatched. CDR3 nucleotides: TGCAGTGCCAGTTTCGCGGGAGACGAGCAGTACTTC. It encodes CSASFAGDEQYF.

This clonotype appeared a single time. A much larger clone differs from this one at a single base, so this may be a read error. The chain combines TRBV28 with TRBJ2-2, with D possibly being TRBD1 or TRBD2 (6 bases each). Germline CDR1 reads MDHEN; CDR2 reads SYDVKM. This CDR3 region has 15 residues. The V gene lost 3 bases and the J gene lost 4 bases, with 12 bases spanning the gap. The CDR3 DNA is TGTGCCAGCAGTTTTAGGGGGGAGTTCACCGGGGAGCTGTTTTTT. Translating it yields CASSFRGEFTGELFF.

This clonotype was detected ten times or more. The CDR3 here is CASSPGRSPLHF. The CDR3 coding sequence is TGTGCCAGCAGCCCGGGCAGATCACCCCTCCACTTT. This chain uses TRBV27 with TRBJ1-6; D call uncertain. The V end lost 6 bases, the J end lost 10 bases, and 10 bases lay between the germline ends. The CDR3 has 12 amino acids. The V gene's germline CDR1 is MNHEY and CDR2 SMNVEV (reference sequence).

In this sample, this clonotype turned up many times. The rearrangement uses TRBV27 and TRBJ2-7; TRBD1 is a possible D gene (6 bases). The V end lost 4 bases, the J end lost 2 bases, and 9 bases lay between the germline ends. CDR1 and CDR2 from the germline V gene are MNHEY and SMNVEV (reference sequence). The CDR3 has 13 amino acids. The CDR3 here is CASSSRDTYEQYF. CDR3 in DNA: TGTGCCAGCAGTTCCCGGGACACCTACGAGCAGTACTTC.

The J gene is TRBJ2-7, the V gene TRBV4-1, with 7 bases fitting TRBD1. Germline CDR1 and CDR2: MGHRA and YSYEKL. The CDR3 sequence is 15 residues long. V was pared by 2 bases and J by 2 bases, with 6 bases of the junction left unmatched. CDR3 region: CASSQQNRGTYEQYF. CDR3 nucleotides: TGCGCCAGCAGCCAACAAAACAGGGGTACCTACGAGCAGTACTTC.

There are many counts of this clonotype. The V and J genes are TRBV7-8 and TRBJ2-3; TRBD2 aligns across 9 bases. The CDR3 covers 15 residues. With 4 bases clipped from V and 2 bases from J, the junction kept 4 bases outside the gene matches. Germline lookup yields CDR1 SGHVS and CDR2 FQNEAQ. The CDR3 protein is CASSYPSGTTDTQYF. CDR3 DNA: TGTGCCAGCAGCTATCCTAGCGGGACCACAGATACGCAGTATTTT.

This chain links TRBV19 with TRBJ2-5, with 8 bases aligning to TRBD1. CDR1 and CDR2 (germline): LNHDA, SQIVND (reference sequence). The CDR3 is 15 residues long. With V trimmed by 6 bases and J by 2 bases, 8 bases remained unmatched. The DNA of the CDR3 is TGTGCCAGTAGGGAATCACAGGGGGAGCAAGAGACCCAGTACTTC. This codes for CASRESQGEQETQYF.

The V and J genes are TRBV6-2 or TRBV6-3 and TRBJ2-7; 9 bases agree with TRBD1. This CDR3 contains 15 residues. Germline V gene data show CDR1 as MNHEY and CDR2 as SVGEGT. The V and J ends lost 2 bases and 2 bases, in that order; junction bases with no gene match: 4. The CDR3 loop is CASSYGQGTTYEQYF. In nucleotides, the CDR3 is TGTGCCAGCAGTTACGGACAGGGGACCACCTACGAGCAGTACTTC.

Many counts were recorded for this clonotype. The chain uses TRBV20-1 and TRBJ2-3; D is ambiguous. Germline CDR1 reads DFQATT; CDR2 reads SNEGSKA (reference sequence). The CDR3 consists of 13 residues. Trimming shortened V by 0 bases and J by 3 bases, and 7 bases separated the two germline ends. In DNA form, the CDR3 reads TGCAGTGCTAGAGATCAGATGACAGATACGCAGTATTTT. Translating it yields CSARDQMTDTQYF.

This clonotype showed up just once. V is TRBV12-3 or TRBV12-4 and J is TRBJ1-6, with D maybe TRBD1 (6 bases). V was trimmed by 6 bases and J by 6 bases, leaving 12 bases between them. The CDR3 length is 14 residues. For the CDR3, the DNA is TGTGCCAGCAGCTCAGCAGGGGTTAATTCACCCCTCCACTTT. Translation gives CASSSAGVNSPLHF.

This clonotype was seen a few times. The chain uses TRBV28 and TRBJ2-2; 10 bases align to TRBD1. Germline V gene sequence: CDR1 MDHEN, CDR2 SYDVKM. V lost 5 bases to trimming and J lost 6 bases; unmatched junction nucleotides: 9. The CDR3 length is 16 residues. The CDR3, as DNA: TGTGCCAGCAGTCTCTGGACAGGGGGTGTTCCCGGGGAGCTGTTTTTT. It encodes CASSLWTGGVPGELFF.

V and J are TRBV28 and TRBJ2-1, with 7 bases that match TRBD1. The CDR3 totals 15 residues. Germline CDR1 reads MDHEN; CDR2 reads SYDVKM. V shed 5 bases, J shed 5 bases, and the junction held 9 bases outside the gene matches. In nucleotides, the CDR3 is TGTGCCAGCAGTGCACCCGGGACAGTTCACAATGAGCAGTTCTTC. Translated: CASSAPGTVHNEQFF.

In regard to this clonotype: A read error may explain this, as a much larger clone is one base away. This sequence joins TRBV3-1 and TRBJ2-1; 7 bases line up with TRBD2. There are 15 residues in the CDR3. Per the germline V gene, CDR1 is LGHDT and CDR2 is YNNKEL (reference sequence). CDR3 nucleotides: TGTGCCAGCAGCCAAGTGCCCGGGAGGCGAGATGATCAGTTCTTC. Translating it yields CASSQVPGRRDDQFF.

This clonotype was counted ten times or more. The rearrangement links TRBV6-1 to TRBJ2-5, with D perhaps TRBD1 (5 bases). Germline loops: CDR1 MNHNS, CDR2 SASEGT. This CDR3 has 12 residues. V shed 11 bases and J shed 5 bases, with 15 bases lying between them. Here the CDR3 DNA reads TGTGCCTCGGACGCAGGGCGGGAGACCCAGTACTTC. It encodes CASDAGRETQYF.

This clonotype was seen at least ten times. The V and J genes are TRBV20-1 and TRBJ2-1; 10 bases are a match to TRBD1. Germline trimming cut 6 bases from V and 7 bases from J; bases unmatched to any gene: 6. Per germline, CDR1 DFQATT and CDR2 SNEGSKA (reference sequence). This CDR3 has 13 residues. The CDR3 is CSAPGQGRNEQFF. Here the CDR3 DNA reads TGCAGTGCCCCGGGACAGGGGAGGAATGAGCAGTTCTTC.

This clonotype was seen a handful of times. This could be a read error, since a much larger clone is one nucleotide away. The chain combines TRBV28 with TRBJ2-2; D unclear. The length of the CDR3 is 13 residues. Germline V gene data show CDR1 as MDHEN and CDR2 as SYDVKM. V was cut by 2 bases and J by 7 bases, with 8 bases left in between. In DNA form, the CDR3 reads TGTGCCAGCAGTTTAGTCAGTAACGGGGAGCTGTTTTTT. Encoded protein: CASSLVSNGELFF.

Details on this clonotype: Since the CDR3 does not end with the conserved phenylalanine or tryptophan, this likely comes from a read error. The rearrangement links TRBV12-3 or TRBV12-4 to TRBJ1-1; D is possibly TRBD1 (5 bases). This CDR3 is built from 15 residues. Trimming removed 6 bases at V and 1 base at J, with 15 bases between. CDR3 amino acids: CASSFSTDRNTEAFS. CDR3 coding DNA: TGTGCCAGCAGCTTTTCGACAGACAGGAACACTGAAGCTTTCTCT.

The chain combines TRBV14 with TRBJ1-4; 7 positions match TRBD1. The CDR3 runs to 16 residues. V trimming: 2 bases; J trimming: 7 bases; junction bases outside the gene matches: 10. Germline V lookup: CDR1 SGHDN, CDR2 FVKESK. Here the CDR3 reads CASSQNSRGRGEKLFF. The CDR3 bases are TGTGCCAGCAGCCAAAACTCCAGGGGGAGAGGTGAAAAACTGTTTTTT.

A note on this clonotype: Since a much larger clone is just one base distant, this may be a read error. The CDR3 ends on some other residue instead of the conserved phenylalanine or tryptophan, so this is likely a read error. This chain connects TRBV6-6 to TRBJ1-5; a weak D match, TRBD1 (6 bases). The CDR3 sequence is 14 residues long. The V gene's germline CDR1 is MNHNY and CDR2 SVGAGI (reference sequence). Trimming took 10 bases from V and 0 from J, leaving 13 bases between them. The CDR3, as DNA: TGTGCCACCTGGGGGGCAGTTAGCAATCAGCCCCAGCATCTT. The encoded protein is CATWGAVSNQPQHL.

This clonotype was counted once. This chain connects TRBV27 to TRBJ2-3, with 10 bases fitting TRBD2. The CDR3 spans 18 residues. With V trimmed by 1 base and J by 3 bases, 10 bases remained unmatched. Germline CDR1 reads MNHEY; CDR2 reads SMNVEV (reference sequence). In DNA, the CDR3 is TGTGCCAGCAGTTTATACCCCGGAGTAGCGGGAGGAACAGATACGCAGTATTTT. It translates to CASSLYPGVAGGTDTQYF.

Concerning this clonotype: A read error may be the cause here, since a much bigger clone is one base away. The CDR3 here is CASSAAGMETQYF. As DNA, the CDR3 is TGTGCCAGCAGCGCGGCAGGGATGGAGACCCAGTACTTC. This chain connects TRBV7-8 to TRBJ2-5; possibly TRBD1 for D (5 bases). Germline assignment: CDR1 SGHVS and CDR2 FQNEAQ. The V and J ends lost 5 bases and 5 bases respectively, with 12 bases between them. This CDR3 has 13 residues.

About this clonotype itself: A clone one base away is much larger, so this may be a read error. The J gene is TRBJ2-7, the V gene TRBV27; TRBD2 matches at 8 bases. The V gene's germline CDR1 is MNHEY and CDR2 SMNVEV (reference sequence). The CDR3 runs 15 residues. CDR3 in amino acids: CDSSDLAGPSYEQYF. The DNA of the CDR3 is TGTGACAGCAGTGATCTAGCGGGTCCCTCCTACGAGCAGTACTTC.